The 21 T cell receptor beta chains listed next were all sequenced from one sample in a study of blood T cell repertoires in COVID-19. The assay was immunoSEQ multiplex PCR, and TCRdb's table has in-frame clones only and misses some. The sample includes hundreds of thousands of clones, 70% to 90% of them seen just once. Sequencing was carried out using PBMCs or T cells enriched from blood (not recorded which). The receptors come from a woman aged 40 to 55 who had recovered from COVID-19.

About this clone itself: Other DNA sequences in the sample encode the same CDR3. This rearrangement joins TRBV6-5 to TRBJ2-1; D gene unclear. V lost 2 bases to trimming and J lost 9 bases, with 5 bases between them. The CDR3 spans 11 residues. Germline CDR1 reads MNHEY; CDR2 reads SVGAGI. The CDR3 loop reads CASSYGGEQFF. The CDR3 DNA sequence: TGTGCCAGCAGTTACGGCGGTGAGCAGTTCTTC.

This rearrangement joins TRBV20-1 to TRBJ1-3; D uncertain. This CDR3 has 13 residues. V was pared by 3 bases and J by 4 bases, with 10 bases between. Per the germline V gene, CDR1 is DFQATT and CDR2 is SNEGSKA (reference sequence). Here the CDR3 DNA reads TGCAGTGCTAGTGGGTTACAGGGAAACACCATATATTTT. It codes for CSASGLQGNTIYF.

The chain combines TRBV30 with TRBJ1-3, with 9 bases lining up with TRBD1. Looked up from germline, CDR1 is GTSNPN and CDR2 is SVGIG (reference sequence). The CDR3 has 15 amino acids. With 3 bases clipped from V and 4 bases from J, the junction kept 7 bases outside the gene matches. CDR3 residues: CAWSGDRAGGNTIYF. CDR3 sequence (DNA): TGTGCCTGGAGCGGGGACAGGGCCGGCGGAAACACCATATATTTT.

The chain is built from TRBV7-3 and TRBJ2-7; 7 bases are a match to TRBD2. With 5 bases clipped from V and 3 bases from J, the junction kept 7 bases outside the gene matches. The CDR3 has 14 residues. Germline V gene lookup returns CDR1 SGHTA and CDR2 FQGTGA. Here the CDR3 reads CASSPGGFGYEQYF. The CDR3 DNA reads TGTGCCAGCAGCCCCGGGGGGTTTGGCTACGAGCAGTACTTC.

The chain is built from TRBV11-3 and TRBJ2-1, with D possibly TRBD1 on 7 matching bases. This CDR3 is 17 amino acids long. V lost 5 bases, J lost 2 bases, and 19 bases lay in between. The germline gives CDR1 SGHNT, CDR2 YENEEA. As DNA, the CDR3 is TGTGCCAGCAGCGGAGGCCCGGGCAGGGGGGCCTACAATGAGCAGTTCTTC. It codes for CASSGGPGRGAYNEQFF.

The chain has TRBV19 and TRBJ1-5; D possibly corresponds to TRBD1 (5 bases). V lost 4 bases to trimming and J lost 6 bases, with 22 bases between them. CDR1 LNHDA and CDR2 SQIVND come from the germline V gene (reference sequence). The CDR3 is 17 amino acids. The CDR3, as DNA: TGTGCCAGTAGTACCGGGGGAGGGGCCGGAGGGATTCAGCCCCAGCATTTT. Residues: CASSTGGGAGGIQPQHF.

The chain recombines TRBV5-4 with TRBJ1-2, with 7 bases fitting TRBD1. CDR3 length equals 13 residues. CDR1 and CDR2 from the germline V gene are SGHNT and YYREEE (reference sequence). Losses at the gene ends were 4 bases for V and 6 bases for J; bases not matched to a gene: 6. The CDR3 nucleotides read TGTGCCAGCAGCAACACGGGACAGCATGGCTACACCTTC. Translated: CASSNTGQHGYTF.

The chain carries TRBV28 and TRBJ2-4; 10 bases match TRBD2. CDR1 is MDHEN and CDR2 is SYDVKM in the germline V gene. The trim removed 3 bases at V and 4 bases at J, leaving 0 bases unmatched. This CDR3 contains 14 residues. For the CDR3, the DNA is TGTGCCAGCAGTTTTAGCGGGGGGAAAAACATTCAGTACTTC. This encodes CASSFSGGKNIQYF.

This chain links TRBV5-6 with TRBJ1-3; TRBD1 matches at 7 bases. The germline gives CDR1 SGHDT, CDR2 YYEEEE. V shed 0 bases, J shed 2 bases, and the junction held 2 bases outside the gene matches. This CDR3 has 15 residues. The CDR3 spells CASSLGRGPGNTIYF. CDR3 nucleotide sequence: TGTGCCAGCAGCTTGGGAAGGGGGCCTGGAAACACCATATATTTT.

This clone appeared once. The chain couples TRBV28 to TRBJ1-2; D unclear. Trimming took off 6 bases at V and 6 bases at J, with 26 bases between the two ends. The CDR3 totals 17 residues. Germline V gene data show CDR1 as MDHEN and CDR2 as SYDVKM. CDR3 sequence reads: CASRGDVPGETTDGYTF. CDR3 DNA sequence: TGTGCCAGCAGGGGCGACGTTCCAGGTGAAACAACAGATGGCTACACCTTC.

The CDR3 reads CASSDPWAGGVMNTEAFF. The CDR3 region has the DNA TGTGCCAGCAGTGATCCGTGGGCAGGGGGTGTGATGAACACTGAAGCTTTCTTT. This chain joins TRBV2 and TRBJ1-1; 7 bases are shared with TRBD1. The length of the CDR3 is 18 residues. V shed 3 bases, J shed 0 bases, and the junction held 13 bases outside the gene matches. CDR1 and CDR2 from the germline V gene are SNHLY and FYNNEI.

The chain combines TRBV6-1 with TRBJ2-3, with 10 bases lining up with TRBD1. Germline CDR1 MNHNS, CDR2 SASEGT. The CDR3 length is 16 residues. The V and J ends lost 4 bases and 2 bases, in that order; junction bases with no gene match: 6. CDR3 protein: CASSARQGAYTDTQYF. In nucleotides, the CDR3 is TGTGCCAGCAGTGCGAGACAGGGGGCGTACACAGATACGCAGTATTTT.

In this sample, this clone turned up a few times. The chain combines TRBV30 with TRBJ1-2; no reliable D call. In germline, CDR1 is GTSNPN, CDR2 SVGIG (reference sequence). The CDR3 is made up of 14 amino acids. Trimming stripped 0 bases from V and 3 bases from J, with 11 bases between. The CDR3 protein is CAWSVVPADYGYTF. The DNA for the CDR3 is TGTGCCTGGAGTGTGGTCCCGGCGGACTATGGCTACACCTTC.

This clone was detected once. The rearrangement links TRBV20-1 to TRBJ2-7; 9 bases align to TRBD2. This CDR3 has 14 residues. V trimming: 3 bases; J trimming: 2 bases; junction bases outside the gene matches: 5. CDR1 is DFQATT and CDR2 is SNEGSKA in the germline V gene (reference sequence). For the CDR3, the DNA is TGCAGTGCTAGTGCGGGGGGGGGCGCCTACGAGCAGTACTTC. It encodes CSASAGGGAYEQYF.

CDR3 in DNA: TGTGCCAGCAGCCCGGGTCCGAGCACTGAAGCTTTCTTT. Its protein product is CASSPGPSTEAFF. The chain links TRBV4-2 to TRBJ1-1; D gene unclear. CDR1 LGHNA and CDR2 YNFKEQ come from the germline V gene. Trimming left V 4 bases short and J 4 bases short, with 10 bases between. The CDR3 extends over 13 amino acids.

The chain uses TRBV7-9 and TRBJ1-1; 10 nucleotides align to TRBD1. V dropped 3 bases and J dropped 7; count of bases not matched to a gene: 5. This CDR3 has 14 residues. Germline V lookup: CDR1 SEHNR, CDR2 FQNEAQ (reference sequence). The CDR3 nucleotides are TGTGCCAGCAGCTTGGGACAGGGGCTCGTTGAAGCTTTCTTT. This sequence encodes CASSLGQGLVEAFF.

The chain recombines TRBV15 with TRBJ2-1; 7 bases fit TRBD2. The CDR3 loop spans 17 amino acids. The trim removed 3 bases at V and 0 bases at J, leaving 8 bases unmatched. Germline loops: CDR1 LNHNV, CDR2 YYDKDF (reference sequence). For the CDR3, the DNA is TGTGCCACCAGCAGGTATCAAGGCGGGAGCTCCTACAATGAGCAGTTCTTC. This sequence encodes CATSRYQGGSSYNEQFF.

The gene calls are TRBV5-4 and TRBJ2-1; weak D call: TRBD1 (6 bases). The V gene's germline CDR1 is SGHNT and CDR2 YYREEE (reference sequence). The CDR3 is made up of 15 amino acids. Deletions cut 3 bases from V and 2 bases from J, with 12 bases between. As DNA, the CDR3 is TGTGCCAGCAGCTCCGGGACACCAACCTACAATGAGCAGTTCTTC. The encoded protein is CASSSGTPTYNEQFF.

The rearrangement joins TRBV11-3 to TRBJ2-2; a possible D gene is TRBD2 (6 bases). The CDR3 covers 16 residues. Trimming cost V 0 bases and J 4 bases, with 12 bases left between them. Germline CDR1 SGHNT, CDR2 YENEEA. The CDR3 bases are TGTGCCAGCAGCTTAGATGGCGGGGCAAGCACCGGGGAGCTGTTTTTT. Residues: CASSLDGGASTGELFF.

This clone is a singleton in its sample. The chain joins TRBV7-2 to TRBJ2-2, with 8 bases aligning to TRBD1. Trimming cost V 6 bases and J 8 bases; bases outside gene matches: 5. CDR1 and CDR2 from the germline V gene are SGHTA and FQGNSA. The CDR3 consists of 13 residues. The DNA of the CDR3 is TGTGCCAGCAGAGGACAGGGACGGGGGGAGCTGTTTTTT. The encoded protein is CASRGQGRGELFF.

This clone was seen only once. The DNA for the CDR3 is TGCGCCAGCAGCTTGGGGGGACTAGGGTCACCCCTCCACTTT. Its protein is CASSLGGLGSPLHF. J is TRBJ1-6 and V is TRBV5-1; weak D call: TRBD1 (5 bases). CDR1 and CDR2 (germline): SGHRS, YFSETQ. This CDR3 has 14 amino acids. V was clipped by 0 bases and J by 10 bases, with 11 bases between them.